This is a list of T cell receptor beta chains from one sample in a study of identical twins. TCRdb re-called the 5' RACE reads with MiXCR, one entry per CDR3 protein. The sample carries about 200,000 distinct CDR3 sequences, around a tenth recorded once. Source material: memory (CD45RO+) T cells sorted from blood. The receptors originated from a woman aged 18-30 years in good health. CDR3s include the opening cysteine and the closing phenylalanine or tryptophan. A D gene is named only where the DNA matches it firmly. Clone size, where shown, is once, few, many, or a class for clones that have expanded.

j_call: TRBJ1-5
v_call: TRBV27
d_call: .
clone_size: .
cdr3_nt: TGTGCCAGCAGTTTATCGAGTCCAACAGGGTCGAGTCAGCCCCAGCATTTT
cdr3_aa: CASSLSSPTGSSQPQHF

j_call: TRBJ2-7
v_call: TRBV6-1
d_call: .
clone_size: few
cdr3_nt: TGTGCCACCATTCCAACTCAGGGCTCCTTTTACGAGCAGTACTTC
cdr3_aa: CATIPTQGSFYEQYF

j_call: TRBJ2-3
v_call: TRBV14
d_call: .
clone_size: few
cdr3_nt: TGTGCCAGCAGCCAAGATACTAGCACAGATACGCAGTATTTT
cdr3_aa: CASSQDTSTDTQYF

j_call: TRBJ2-1
v_call: TRBV20-1
d_call: .
clone_size: few
cdr3_nt: TGCAGTGCTTTAATCTCTAGCAGGGTTAATGAGCAGTTCTTC
cdr3_aa: CSALISSRVNEQFF

j_call: TRBJ2-7
v_call: TRBV12-3/TRBV12-4
d_call: .
clone_size: few
cdr3_nt: TGTGCCAGCAACATCATGGGGGGCCGGGACGAGCAGTACTTC
cdr3_aa: CASNIMGGRDEQYF

j_call: TRBJ2-5
v_call: TRBV10-3
d_call: .
clone_size: .
cdr3_nt: TGTGCCATCAAGTCCGCCGCAGGCGGCAGGGAGACCCAGTACTTC
cdr3_aa: CAIKSAAGGRETQYF

j_call: TRBJ1-6
v_call: TRBV27
d_call: .
clone_size: .
cdr3_nt: TGTGCCAGCAGTTCGAAAACGACAGACGTAGGATCACCCCTCCACTTT
cdr3_aa: CASSSKTTDVGSPLHF

j_call: TRBJ2-3
v_call: TRBV3-1
d_call: .
clone_size: .
cdr3_nt: TGTGCCAGCAGATTAAGGGGGGGAGATACGCAGTATTTT
cdr3_aa: CASRLRGGDTQYF

j_call: TRBJ2-1
v_call: TRBV3-1
d_call: TRBD2
clone_size: .
cdr3_nt: TGTGCCAGCAGCCAAGATCTTAGCGGGATAGGGAACAATGAGCAGTTCTTC
cdr3_aa: CASSQDLSGIGNNEQFF

j_call: TRBJ1-6
v_call: TRBV2
d_call: .
clone_size: few
cdr3_nt: TGTGCCAGCCGAGGCAATACCTGGGGTGGGGGTTCACCCCTCCACTTT
cdr3_aa: CASRGNTWGGGSPLHF

j_call: TRBJ1-1
v_call: TRBV6-2/TRBV6-3
d_call: TRBD1
clone_size: few
cdr3_nt: TGTGCCAGCAGTTACTCCCTCCACAGGGGCTTGAACACTGAAGCTTTCTTT
cdr3_aa: CASSYSLHRGLNTEAFF

j_call: TRBJ2-1
v_call: TRBV11-2
d_call: .
clone_size: .
cdr3_nt: TGTGCCAGCAGCTTCCTGACTACAAATTACAATGAGCAGTTCTTC
cdr3_aa: CASSFLTTNYNEQFF

j_call: TRBJ2-3
v_call: TRBV7-2
d_call: .
clone_size: few
cdr3_nt: TGTGCCAGCAGGGTCGGGGATACGCAGTATTTT
cdr3_aa: CASRVGDTQYF

j_call: TRBJ2-6
v_call: TRBV29-1
d_call: .
clone_size: .
cdr3_nt: TGCAGCGTTGCGACCGTCTTCTCGGGGGCCAACGTCCTGACTTTC
cdr3_aa: CSVATVFSGANVLTF

j_call: TRBJ2-5
v_call: TRBV20-1
d_call: .
clone_size: .
cdr3_nt: TGCAGTGCTGCCACCAGGGTTGCGACCCAGTACTTC
cdr3_aa: CSAATRVATQYF